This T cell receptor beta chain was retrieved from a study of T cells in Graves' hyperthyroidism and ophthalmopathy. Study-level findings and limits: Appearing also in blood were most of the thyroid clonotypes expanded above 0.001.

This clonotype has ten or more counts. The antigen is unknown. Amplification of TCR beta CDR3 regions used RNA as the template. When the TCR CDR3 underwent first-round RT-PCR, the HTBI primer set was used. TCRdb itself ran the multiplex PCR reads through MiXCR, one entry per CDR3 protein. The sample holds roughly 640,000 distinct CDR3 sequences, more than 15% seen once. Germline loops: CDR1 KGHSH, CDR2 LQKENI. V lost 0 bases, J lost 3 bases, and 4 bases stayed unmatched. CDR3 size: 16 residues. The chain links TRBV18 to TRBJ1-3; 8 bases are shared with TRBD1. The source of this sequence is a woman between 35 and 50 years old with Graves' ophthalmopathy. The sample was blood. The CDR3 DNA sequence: TGTGCCAGCTCACCACCAGGGACAGGAGTTGGAAACACCATATATTTT. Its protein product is CASSPPGTGVGNTIYF.